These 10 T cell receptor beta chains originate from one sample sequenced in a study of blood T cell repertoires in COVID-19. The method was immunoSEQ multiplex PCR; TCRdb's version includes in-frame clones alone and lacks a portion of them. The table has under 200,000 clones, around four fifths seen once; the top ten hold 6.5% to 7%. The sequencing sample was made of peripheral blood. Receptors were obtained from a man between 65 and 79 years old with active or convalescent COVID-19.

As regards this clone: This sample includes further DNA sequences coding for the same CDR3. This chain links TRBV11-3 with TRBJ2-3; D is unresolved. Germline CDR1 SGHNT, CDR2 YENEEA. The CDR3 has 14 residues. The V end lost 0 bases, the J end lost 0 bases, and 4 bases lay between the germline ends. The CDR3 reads CASSLDPSTDTQYF. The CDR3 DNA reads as TGTGCCAGCAGCTTAGATCCTAGCACAGATACGCAGTATTTT.

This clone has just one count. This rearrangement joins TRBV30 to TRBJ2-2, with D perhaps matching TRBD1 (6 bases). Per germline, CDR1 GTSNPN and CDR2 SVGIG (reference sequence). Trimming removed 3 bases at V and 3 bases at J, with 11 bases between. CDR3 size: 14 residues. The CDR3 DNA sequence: TGTGCCTGGAGCCCGGACAGTTACACCGGGGAGCTGTTTTTT. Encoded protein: CAWSPDSYTGELFF.

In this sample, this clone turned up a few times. The CDR3 DNA sequence: TGCGCCAGTAAGAATGGCAGGGACACTGAAGCTTTCTTT. Protein sequence: CASKNGRDTEAFF. The V gene is TRBV10-1, the J gene TRBJ1-1; a possible D gene is TRBD1 (5 bases). The CDR3 contains 13 residues. The germline V and J ends were trimmed by 9 bases and 3 bases, with 14 bases remaining between them. CDR1 is WNHNN, CDR2 SYGVQD, per germline (reference sequence).

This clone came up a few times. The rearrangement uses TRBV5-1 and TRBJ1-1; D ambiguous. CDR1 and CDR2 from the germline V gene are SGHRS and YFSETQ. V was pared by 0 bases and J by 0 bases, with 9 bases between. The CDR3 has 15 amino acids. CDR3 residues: CASSLELIMNTEAFF. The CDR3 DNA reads TGCGCCAGCAGCTTGGAACTTATCATGAACACTGAAGCTTTCTTT.

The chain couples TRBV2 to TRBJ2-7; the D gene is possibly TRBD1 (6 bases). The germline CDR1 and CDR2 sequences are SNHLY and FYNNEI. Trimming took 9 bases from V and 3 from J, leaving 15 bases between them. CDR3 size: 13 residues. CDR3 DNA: TGTGCCAGTCACCGGGACACACTCTACGAGCAGTACTTC. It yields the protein CASHRDTLYEQYF.

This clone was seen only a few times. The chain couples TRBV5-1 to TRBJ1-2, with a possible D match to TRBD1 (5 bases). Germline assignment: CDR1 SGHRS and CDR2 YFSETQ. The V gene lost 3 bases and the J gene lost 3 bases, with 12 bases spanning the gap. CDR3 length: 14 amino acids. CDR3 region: CASSYGGTDYGYTF. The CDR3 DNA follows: TGCGCCAGCAGCTACGGCGGGACGGACTATGGCTACACCTTC.

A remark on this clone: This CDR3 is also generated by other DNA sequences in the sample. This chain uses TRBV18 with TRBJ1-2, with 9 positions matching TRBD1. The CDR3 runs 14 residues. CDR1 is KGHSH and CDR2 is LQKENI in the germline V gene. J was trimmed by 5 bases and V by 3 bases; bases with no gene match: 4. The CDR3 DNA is TGTGCCAGCTCACCGGGACAGGGTTCATATGGCTACACCTTC. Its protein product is CASSPGQGSYGYTF.

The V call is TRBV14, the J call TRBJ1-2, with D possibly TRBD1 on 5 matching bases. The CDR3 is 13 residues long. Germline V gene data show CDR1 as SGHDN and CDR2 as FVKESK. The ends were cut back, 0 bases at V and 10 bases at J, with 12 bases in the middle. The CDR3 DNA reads TGTGCCAGCAGCCAAGATCTCGGGGGAGCCTACACCTTC. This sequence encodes CASSQDLGGAYTF.

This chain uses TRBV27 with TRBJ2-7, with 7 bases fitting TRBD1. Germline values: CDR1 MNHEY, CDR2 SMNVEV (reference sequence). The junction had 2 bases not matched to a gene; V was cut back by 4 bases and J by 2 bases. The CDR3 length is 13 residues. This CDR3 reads CASSSTGPYEQYF. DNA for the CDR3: TGTGCCAGCAGTTCGACAGGGCCCTACGAGCAGTACTTC.

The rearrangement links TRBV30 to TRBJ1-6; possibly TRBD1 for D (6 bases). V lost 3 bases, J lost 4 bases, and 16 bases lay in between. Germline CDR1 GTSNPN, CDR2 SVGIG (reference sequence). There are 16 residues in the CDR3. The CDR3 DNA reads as TGTGCCTGGAGATCAAAACAGGGTTTATATAATTCACCCCTCCACTTT. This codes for CAWRSKQGLYNSPLHF.